This T cell receptor (beta chain) emerged from a study of sequential checkpoint blockade in melanoma. Study summary: Maintenance nivolumab came after either treatment sequence.

This clone was seen only a few times. Libraries were prepared by immunoSEQ multiplex PCR; TCRdb keeps only in-frame clonotypes and omits some of them. The sample holds about 22,000 clones, roughly 80% seen once. CDR3 length: 16 amino acids. Germline values: CDR1 SGHDN, CDR2 FVKESK. Trimming pared 0 bases from V and 4 bases from J, leaving 16 bases between. Treatment of the sample: randomized to nivolumab then ipilimumab (arm A) or the reverse (arm B). From thawed PBMCs, live CD3+CD8+ cells negative for CD19 and CD56 were sorted. The material sequenced was CD8+ T cells sorted from blood (inferred from file names), taken from a patient given nivolumab and ipilimumab in sequence. The source is a human donor with melanoma. The chain uses TRBV14 and TRBJ2-7, with D unclear. The CDR3 nucleotides read TGTGCCAGCAGCCAAGACCGGGTTGTCGGTGGTTACGAGCAGTACTTC. Residues: CASSQDRVVGGYEQYF.